These T cell receptor beta chains were read from a single sample in a study of cytomegalovirus exposure and HLA in healthy donors. Clones were read by immunoSEQ multiplex PCR, and TCRdb kept only the in-frame ones, dropping some. The sample has approximately 110,000 clones; 55% to 65% are singletons. Sequenced: PBMCs. These receptors were obtained from a woman aged 25 to 39 in good health and CMV-seronegative. Each CDR3 is given with its conserved first and last residue. The order of the fields is CDR3 DNA, CDR3 protein, clone size, V gene, J gene, D gene. D genes are given only for firm matches. Size values are once, few and many counts, or a class for expanded clones, and some rows have none.

CDR3nt: TGTGCCAGCAGTTACTCGAGGAGCGCTGGAAACACCATATATTTT
CDR3aa: CASSYSRSAGNTIYF
abundance: NA
v_gene: TRBV6-5
j_gene: TRBJ1-3
d_gene: NA

CDR3nt: TGCGCCAGCAGCTTGGGGCGGGGCGACACTGAAGCTTTCTTT
CDR3aa: CASSLGRGDTEAFF
abundance: NA
v_gene: TRBV5-1
j_gene: TRBJ1-1
d_gene: NA

CDR3nt: TGTGCCAGCAGCTTATTGTCAGGGGACACTGAAGCTTTCTTT
CDR3aa: CASSLLSGDTEAFF
abundance: once
v_gene: TRBV7-9
j_gene: TRBJ1-1
d_gene: NA

CDR3nt: TGTGCCAGCAGCCCAAGACAGGGGAACACTGAAGCTTTCTTT
CDR3aa: CASSPRQGNTEAFF
abundance: NA
v_gene: TRBV5-4
j_gene: TRBJ1-1
d_gene: TRBD1

CDR3nt: TGCGCCAGCAGCTTGACCGGGAGCTACGAGCAGTACTTC
CDR3aa: CASSLTGSYEQYF
abundance: NA
v_gene: TRBV5-1
j_gene: TRBJ2-7
d_gene: NA

CDR3nt: TGTGCCAGCAGCTTAGGGGAACAGGGGGCGGTTTACGACACTGAAGCTTTCTTT
CDR3aa: CASSLGEQGAVYDTEAFF
abundance: NA
v_gene: TRBV7-6
j_gene: TRBJ1-1
d_gene: TRBD1

CDR3nt: TGTGCCAGCAGCCAAGATCTAGCGGGAGGGCCTAGCACAGATACGCAGTATTTT
CDR3aa: CASSQDLAGGPSTDTQYF
abundance: once
v_gene: TRBV4-2
j_gene: TRBJ2-3
d_gene: TRBD2

CDR3nt: TGCGCCAGCAGCGATTTGCGGTCCAATGAGCAGTTCTTC
CDR3aa: CASSDLRSNEQFF
abundance: NA
v_gene: TRBV5-1
j_gene: TRBJ2-1
d_gene: NA

CDR3nt: TGTGCCAGCAGCCCCCGGACAGGGGGCTGGAACACTGAAGCTTTCTTT
CDR3aa: CASSPRTGGWNTEAFF
abundance: NA
v_gene: TRBV27
j_gene: TRBJ1-1
d_gene: TRBD1

CDR3nt: TGTGCCAGCAGCCAAGAGTTGCGTCAGGGGGTTAACGAGCAGTACTTC
CDR3aa: CASSQELRQGVNEQYF
abundance: once
v_gene: TRBV14
j_gene: TRBJ2-7
d_gene: TRBD1

CDR3nt: TGTGCCAGCAGCGTAGTAGGCGGGAGAACACTTTACGATGAGCAGTTCTTC
CDR3aa: CASSVVGGRTLYDEQFF
abundance: NA
v_gene: TRBV9
j_gene: TRBJ2-1
d_gene: TRBD2

CDR3nt: TGTGCCAGCAGGAATACCAGAATTTACGAGCAGTACTTC
CDR3aa: CASRNTRIYEQYF
abundance: few
v_gene: TRBV27
j_gene: TRBJ2-7
d_gene: NA

CDR3nt: TGTGCCAGCAGCTCTGGACAGGTCTACAATCAGCCCCAGCATTTT
CDR3aa: CASSSGQVYNQPQHF
abundance: few
v_gene: TRBV7-8
j_gene: TRBJ1-5
d_gene: TRBD1

CDR3nt: TGTGCCAGTAGTATTTACGCCCGGGACAGGGTAAACATTCAGTACTTC
CDR3aa: CASSIYARDRVNIQYF
abundance: once
v_gene: TRBV19
j_gene: TRBJ2-4
d_gene: TRBD1

CDR3nt: TGTGCCAGCGGGGCCGGGCACACAGATACGCAGTATTTT
CDR3aa: CASGAGHTDTQYF
abundance: NA
v_gene: TRBV6-4
j_gene: TRBJ2-3
d_gene: NA

CDR3nt: TGTGCCAGCAGTACCGACAGAATCTCTGGAAACACCATATATTTT
CDR3aa: CASSTDRISGNTIYF
abundance: NA
v_gene: TRBV6-1
j_gene: TRBJ1-3
d_gene: NA

CDR3nt: TGTGCCAGCAGCTTAAAACTAGCGGTACATCCAGCGGAGCAGTACTTC
CDR3aa: CASSLKLAVHPAEQYF
abundance: once
v_gene: TRBV7-3
j_gene: TRBJ2-7
d_gene: TRBD2

CDR3nt: TGCGCCAGCAGCCAAGAAGGGGGTCTAGCGGGGGCTGCGAACGAGCAGTACTTC
CDR3aa: CASSQEGGLAGAANEQYF
abundance: NA
v_gene: TRBV4-3
j_gene: TRBJ2-7
d_gene: TRBD2

CDR3nt: TGTGCCAGCTCACCACAGGCGAGACAGGGTTGGGATGAGCAGTTCTTC
CDR3aa: CASSPQARQGWDEQFF
abundance: few
v_gene: TRBV18
j_gene: TRBJ2-1
d_gene: TRBD1

CDR3nt: TGTGCCAGCAGCTTGGGTGGGGGGAATGGCTACACCTTC
CDR3aa: CASSLGGGNGYTF
abundance: NA
v_gene: TRBV5-4
j_gene: TRBJ1-2
d_gene: NA

CDR3nt: TGTGCCAGCAGTCTGATCGCGGGAGGTAGGAATGAGCAGTTCTTC
CDR3aa: CASSLIAGGRNEQFF
abundance: NA
v_gene: TRBV6-5
j_gene: TRBJ2-1
d_gene: TRBD2

CDR3nt: TGTGCCAGCAGTCCCTTTCGGGGGAGGGTTGCCATGAACACTGAAGCTTTCTTT
CDR3aa: CASSPFRGRVAMNTEAFF
abundance: NA
v_gene: TRBV28
j_gene: TRBJ1-1
d_gene: NA

CDR3nt: TGTGCCAGCAGTGACGGGGACAGGGACTCCTACGAGCAGTACTTC
CDR3aa: CASSDGDRDSYEQYF
abundance: NA
v_gene: TRBV2
j_gene: TRBJ2-7
d_gene: TRBD1

CDR3nt: TGCGCCAGCAGCTTGGGAGGCCTAGAGGAGACCCAGTACTTC
CDR3aa: CASSLGGLEETQYF
abundance: few
v_gene: TRBV5-1
j_gene: TRBJ2-5
d_gene: NA

CDR3nt: TGTGCCAGCATGAAGGCAGGGTGGTCCTACGAGCAGTACTTC
CDR3aa: CASMKAGWSYEQYF
abundance: NA
v_gene: TRBV28
j_gene: TRBJ2-7
d_gene: NA

CDR3nt: TGTGCCTGGAGTCCACGGACGGGACACCAAGAGGACTACGAGCAGTACTTC
CDR3aa: CAWSPRTGHQEDYEQYF
abundance: NA
v_gene: TRBV30
j_gene: TRBJ2-7
d_gene: NA

CDR3nt: TGTGCCAGCAGTGAAGCGCTGGGACTAGCGGCCTTATTC
CDR3aa: CASSEALGLAALF
abundance: NA
v_gene: TRBV2
j_gene: TRBJ2-7
d_gene: TRBD2

CDR3nt: TGCGCCAGCAGCCCGGGACAGACAAACTATGGCTACACCTTC
CDR3aa: CASSPGQTNYGYTF
abundance: NA
v_gene: TRBV5-1
j_gene: TRBJ1-2
d_gene: TRBD1

CDR3nt: TGCAGTGCTAAACAGACAGGGGAGGTTTTCTTT
CDR3aa: CSAKQTGEVFF
abundance: NA
v_gene: TRBV20-1
j_gene: TRBJ1-1
d_gene: TRBD1

CDR3nt: TGTGCCAGCAGTTACAGGGGGCGCTTCTCTGGGGCCAACGTCCTGACTTTC
CDR3aa: CASSYRGRFSGANVLTF
abundance: NA
v_gene: TRBV28
j_gene: TRBJ2-6
d_gene: TRBD1

CDR3nt: TGCGCCAGCAGCTTCGGGACTAGCGGGAGTAGCTTTGGAGAGACCCAGTACTTC
CDR3aa: CASSFGTSGSSFGETQYF
abundance: NA
v_gene: TRBV5-1
j_gene: TRBJ2-5
d_gene: TRBD2

CDR3nt: TGTGCCTGGAGACAGAGTGGCAAAGCTGATGGCTACACCTTC
CDR3aa: CAWRQSGKADGYTF
abundance: NA
v_gene: TRBV30
j_gene: TRBJ1-2
d_gene: NA

CDR3nt: TGTGCCAGCAGCCCCCGACAGGGGGGCACATCAGAGACCCAGTACTTC
CDR3aa: CASSPRQGGTSETQYF
abundance: NA
v_gene: TRBV5-4
j_gene: TRBJ2-5
d_gene: TRBD1

CDR3nt: TGTGCCAGCAGTGACAGAATGATTCGGACACAGCAAGCCTACGAGCAGTACTTC
CDR3aa: CASSDRMIRTQQAYEQYF
abundance: NA
v_gene: TRBV6-4
j_gene: TRBJ2-7
d_gene: NA

CDR3nt: TGTGCCAGTAGTATAGAGCAGGGATCCTTTAATGAGCAGTTCTTC
CDR3aa: CASSIEQGSFNEQFF
abundance: NA
v_gene: TRBV19
j_gene: TRBJ2-1
d_gene: NA

CDR3nt: TGTGCCTGGAGGCCCCAAAGGGAGATGAACACTGAAGCTTTCTTT
CDR3aa: CAWRPQREMNTEAFF
abundance: NA
v_gene: TRBV30
j_gene: TRBJ1-1
d_gene: NA

CDR3nt: TGTGCCAGCAGCCTCGGGGGGGAGCGATACAATGAGCAGTTCTTC
CDR3aa: CASSLGGERYNEQFF
abundance: NA
v_gene: TRBV7-9
j_gene: TRBJ2-1
d_gene: TRBD2

CDR3nt: TGTGCCAGCAGTTTAGGTAGTACCATCTCCACAGATACGCAGTATTTT
CDR3aa: CASSLGSTISTDTQYF
abundance: NA
v_gene: TRBV28
j_gene: TRBJ2-3
d_gene: NA

CDR3nt: TGTGCCAGCAGCCCTCCGGGGACAGCCTACAATGAGCAGTTCTTC
CDR3aa: CASSPPGTAYNEQFF
abundance: NA
v_gene: TRBV7-2
j_gene: TRBJ2-1
d_gene: TRBD1

CDR3nt: TGCGCCAGCAGTGAGAACACCAACTATGGCTACACCTTC
CDR3aa: CASSENTNYGYTF
abundance: NA
v_gene: TRBV10-1
j_gene: TRBJ1-2
d_gene: NA

CDR3nt: TGTGCCAGCAGGGTTAGCGGGAGGGCGTACAATGAGCAGTTCTTC
CDR3aa: CASRVSGRAYNEQFF
abundance: NA
v_gene: TRBV27
j_gene: TRBJ2-1
d_gene: TRBD2

CDR3nt: TGTGCCAGCAGCGAGCGGGGATCCTACAATGAGCAGTTCTTC
CDR3aa: CASSERGSYNEQFF
abundance: NA
v_gene: TRBV9
j_gene: TRBJ2-1
d_gene: TRBD2

CDR3nt: TGTGCCAGCAGTGACTCGGGCACTTCCACAGATACGCAGTATTTT
CDR3aa: CASSDSGTSTDTQYF
abundance: NA
v_gene: TRBV6-4
j_gene: TRBJ2-3
d_gene: NA

CDR3nt: TGTGCCAGCAGCGGGGGAGCGGGAGTGTTTTGGGAGCAGTACTTC
CDR3aa: CASSGGAGVFWEQYF
abundance: NA
v_gene: TRBV2
j_gene: TRBJ2-7
d_gene: TRBD2

CDR3nt: TGTGCCAGCAGTAATACAGGGGGCGGGTACGAGCAGTACTTC
CDR3aa: CASSNTGGGYEQYF
abundance: NA
v_gene: TRBV6-1
j_gene: TRBJ2-7
d_gene: TRBD1

CDR3nt: TGTGCCAGCAGCTCGGGGACAGGGGCATACGAGCAGTACTTC
CDR3aa: CASSSGTGAYEQYF
abundance: NA
v_gene: TRBV7-9
j_gene: TRBJ2-7
d_gene: TRBD1

CDR3nt: TGTGCCAGCAGTTTATCGGAGGGAAATGGCTACACCTTC
CDR3aa: CASSLSEGNGYTF
abundance: NA
v_gene: TRBV27
j_gene: TRBJ1-2
d_gene: NA

CDR3nt: TGTGCCAGCAGCCAGATGGGCGTTGAGCAGTTCTTC
CDR3aa: CASSQMGVEQFF
abundance: NA
v_gene: TRBV7-9
j_gene: TRBJ2-1
d_gene: NA

CDR3nt: TGTGCCAGCAGCCTTTCGGCAGGGCAAGAGACCCAGTACTTC
CDR3aa: CASSLSAGQETQYF
abundance: NA
v_gene: TRBV5-6
j_gene: TRBJ2-5
d_gene: NA

CDR3nt: TGTGCCAGTAGTCCCCCGGGACAGGGTAATTACGGCTACACCTTC
CDR3aa: CASSPPGQGNYGYTF
abundance: NA
v_gene: TRBV19
j_gene: TRBJ1-2
d_gene: TRBD1

CDR3nt: TGTGCCAGCAATCGAGGGGGACCAAAAGAGCAGTACTTC
CDR3aa: CASNRGGPKEQYF
abundance: NA
v_gene: TRBV28
j_gene: TRBJ2-7
d_gene: NA

CDR3nt: TGTGCCAGCAGCGTAGGGGCCTACAGGGGGCCGAAAGAGACCCAGTACTTC
CDR3aa: CASSVGAYRGPKETQYF
abundance: NA
v_gene: TRBV9
j_gene: TRBJ2-5
d_gene: TRBD1

CDR3nt: TGTGCCACCGCTAGCGGATACAATGAGCAGTTCTTC
CDR3aa: CATASGYNEQFF
abundance: NA
v_gene: TRBV19
j_gene: TRBJ2-1
d_gene: TRBD2

CDR3nt: TGCGCCAGCAGCTTGGATCAGGCGTCCTACAATGAGCAGTTCTTC
CDR3aa: CASSLDQASYNEQFF
abundance: NA
v_gene: TRBV5-1
j_gene: TRBJ2-1
d_gene: NA